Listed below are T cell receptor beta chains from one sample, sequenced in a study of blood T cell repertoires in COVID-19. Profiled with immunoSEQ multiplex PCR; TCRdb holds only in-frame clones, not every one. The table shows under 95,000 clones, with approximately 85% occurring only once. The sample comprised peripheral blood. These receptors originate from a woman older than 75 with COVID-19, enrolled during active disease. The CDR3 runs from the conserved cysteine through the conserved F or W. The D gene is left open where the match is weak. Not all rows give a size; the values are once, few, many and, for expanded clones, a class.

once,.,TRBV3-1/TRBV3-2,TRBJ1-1,TGTGCCAGCAGCCACAGGGGCACTGAAGCTTTCTTT,CASSHRGTEAFF
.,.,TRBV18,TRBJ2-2,TGTGCCAGCTCACCCTTAACCGGGGAGCTGTTTTTT,CASSPLTGELFF
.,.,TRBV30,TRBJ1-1,TGTGCCTGGAGTCCCCAGCGGGAAACTGAAGCTTTCTTT,CAWSPQRETEAFF
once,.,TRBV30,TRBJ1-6,TGTGCCTGGACAGACGGAGGAAGTAATTCACCCCTCCACTTT,CAWTDGGSNSPLHF
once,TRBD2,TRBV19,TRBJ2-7,TGTGCCAGTAGTGCCTGGAGCGGGAGCAGCCCCTACGAGCAGTACTTC,CASSAWSGSSPYEQYF
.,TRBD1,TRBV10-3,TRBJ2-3,TGTGCCATCAGTGAGTCCATCGGGACAGGGGTCCTCACAGATACGCAGTATTTT,CAISESIGTGVLTDTQYF
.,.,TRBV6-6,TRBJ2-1,TGTGCCAGCAGTTTCCGCGGACTGACCTACAATGAGCAGTTCTTC,CASSFRGLTYNEQFF
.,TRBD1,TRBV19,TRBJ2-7,TGTGCCAGTCGAGACTCAGGGGGCGGGCCGTCCGAGCAGTACTTC,CASRDSGGGPSEQYF
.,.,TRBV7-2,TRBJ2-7,TGTGCCAGCAGCCCGGTGATCCACTACGAGCAGTACTTC,CASSPVIHYEQYF
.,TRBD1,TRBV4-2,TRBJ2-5,TGTGCCAGCAGCCAAGTAGGGGTTTCCAGGGGGCAAGAGACCCAGTACTTC,CASSQVGVSRGQETQYF
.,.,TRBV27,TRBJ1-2,TGTGCCAGCAGTTTTTGGGCAGACTATGGCTACACCTTC,CASSFWADYGYTF
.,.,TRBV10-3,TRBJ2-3,TGTGCCATCAGTGAGACTAGCCTCCTAACAGATACGCAGTATTTT,CAISETSLLTDTQYF
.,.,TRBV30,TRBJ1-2,TGTGCCGGCTTACGGGGGTTAAGTTTTGGCTATGGCTACACCTTC,CAGLRGLSFGYGYTF
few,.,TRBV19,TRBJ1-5,TGTGCCAGTACGCGGGATAGTGCCCAGCATTTT,CASTRDSAQHF
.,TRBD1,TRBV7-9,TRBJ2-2,TGTGCCAGCAGCTCTACCGGGACAGGGATCGGGGAGCTGTTTTTT,CASSSTGTGIGELFF
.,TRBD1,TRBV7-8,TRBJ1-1,TGTGCCAGCAGCTTAGAGGGCAGGGGGAGTACTGAAGCTTTCTTT,CASSLEGRGSTEAFF
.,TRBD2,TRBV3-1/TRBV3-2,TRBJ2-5,TGTGCCAGCAGCCAATACGGCGGGGGGGCCCAAGAGACCCAGTACTTC,CASSQYGGGAQETQYF
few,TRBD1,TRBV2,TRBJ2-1,TGTGCCAGCAGTCAGACAGGGGGCGCCTACAATGAGCAGTTCTTC,CASSQTGGAYNEQFF
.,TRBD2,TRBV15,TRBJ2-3,TGTGCCACCAGCAGTGACCTAGCGGGCTATAGAGATACGCAGTATTTT,CATSSDLAGYRDTQYF
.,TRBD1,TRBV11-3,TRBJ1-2,TGTGCCAGCAGCTTTGGACAGGGCCATGGCTACACCTTC,CASSFGQGHGYTF
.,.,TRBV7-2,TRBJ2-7,TGTGCCAGCAGCTTAGCGGATTGGTGGGGGACTGATATTCGCGAGCAGTACTTC,CASSLADWWGTDIREQYF
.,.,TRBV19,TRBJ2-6,TGTGCCAGTCGGAGCTCTGGGGCCAACGTCCTGACTTTC,CASRSSGANVLTF
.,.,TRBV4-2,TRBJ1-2,TGTGCCAGCAGCCCCCAGGAGGATACTGGCTACACCTTC,CASSPQEDTGYTF
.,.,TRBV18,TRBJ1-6,TGTGCCAGCTCACCACTCGTCAGGGACTATAATTCACCCCTCCACTTT,CASSPLVRDYNSPLHF
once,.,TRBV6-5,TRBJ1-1,TGTGCCAGCAGTTACGTGGGGGCCGTGGCTGAAGCTTTCTTT,CASSYVGAVAEAFF
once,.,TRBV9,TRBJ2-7,TGTGCCAGCAGCGTGGGAGAGGGTCGCTACGAGCAGTACTTC,CASSVGEGRYEQYF
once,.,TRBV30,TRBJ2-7,TGTGCCCGTGCCAGGGGGGCCTCCTACGAGCAGTACTTC,CARARGASYEQYF
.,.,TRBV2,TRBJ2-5,TGTGCCAGCAGTGACGGGCTAGCTCGGGAGACCCAGTACTTC,CASSDGLARETQYF
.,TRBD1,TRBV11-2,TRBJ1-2,TGTGCCAGCAGCTTTGGGACAGCCGGGGGCTATGGCTACACCTTC,CASSFGTAGGYGYTF
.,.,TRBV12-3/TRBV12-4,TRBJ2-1,TGTGCCAGCAGTTCACCGGGAGCCAATGAGCAGTTCTTC,CASSSPGANEQFF
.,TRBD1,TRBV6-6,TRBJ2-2,TGTGCCAGCAGAGGACAGGGGAACACCGGGGAGCTGTTTTTT,CASRGQGNTGELFF
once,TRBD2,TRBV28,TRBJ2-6,TGTGGAGCGGGGCTCGGGGCCAACGTCCTGACTTTC,CGAGLGANVLTF
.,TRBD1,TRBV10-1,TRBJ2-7,TGCGCCAGCAGCCCAGAGGGACAGGGCATCGTCTACGAGCAGTACTTC,CASSPEGQGIVYEQYF
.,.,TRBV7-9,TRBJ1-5,TGTGCCAGCAGCTTATCAGGGGAGGGTCAGCCCCAGCATTTT,CASSLSGEGQPQHF
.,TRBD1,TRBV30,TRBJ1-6,TGTGCCTGGAGTACCGGGACAGGGATCGGTTCACCCCTCCACTTT,CAWSTGTGIGSPLHF